These 31 T cell receptor beta chains were all obtained from the same sample, sequenced in a study of blood T cell repertoires in COVID-19. Assay used: immunoSEQ multiplex PCR; TCRdb lists only in-frame clones, some missing. The sample shows 200,000 to 300,000 clones, approximately 90% of them seen only once. The specimen sequenced was peripheral blood. The receptor set was obtained from a man in his 60s who had recovered from COVID-19.

The CDR3 loop reads CASSGDYGYTF. The CDR3 DNA reads TGTGCCAGTTCTGGAGACTATGGCTACACCTTC. The rearrangement links TRBV6-6 to TRBJ1-2; D is ambiguous. Germline CDR1 reads MNHNY; CDR2 reads SVGAGI (reference sequence). There are 11 residues in the CDR3. Trimming shortened V by 9 bases and J by 3 bases, and 8 bases separated the two germline ends.

The V gene is TRBV2, the J gene TRBJ2-5; the match to TRBD2 covers 11 bases. The CDR3 length is 15 residues. Trimming cost V 3 bases and J 5 bases; bases outside gene matches: 5. CDR1 is SNHLY and CDR2 is FYNNEI in the germline V gene. CDR3 region: CASSDLSGGAETQYF. The CDR3 DNA follows: TGTGCCAGCAGTGATCTTAGCGGGGGGGCTGAGACCCAGTACTTC.

The chain uses TRBV19 and TRBJ2-7; 10 positions agree with TRBD1. V lost 4 bases and J lost 1; bases outside the gene matches: 4. The CDR3 spans 15 residues. Germline V lookup: CDR1 LNHDA, CDR2 SQIVND (reference sequence). CDR3 amino acids: CASSTRTGGSYEQYF. CDR3 sequence (DNA): TGTGCCAGTAGTACCCGGACAGGGGGGTCCTACGAGCAGTACTTC.

Here the CDR3 reads CASSLGDRGHYGYTF. The CDR3 DNA sequence: TGTGCCAGCAGCCTAGGGGACAGGGGGCATTATGGCTACACCTTC. The rearrangement joins TRBV9 to TRBJ1-2; TRBD1 agrees at 12 bases. The CDR3 covers 15 residues. CDR1 and CDR2 from the germline V gene are SGDLS and YYNGEE. J gave up 5 bases and V 4 bases, and 6 bases lay outside the gene matches.

CDR3 protein: CASSLGSGGYNEQFF. The CDR3 DNA is TGTGCCAGCAGCTTGGGGAGCGGGGGCTACAATGAGCAGTTCTTC. This chain joins TRBV5-4 and TRBJ2-1; 8 bases agree with TRBD2. Germline V lookup: CDR1 SGHNT, CDR2 YYREEE (reference sequence). V lost 0 bases, J lost 3 bases, and 2 bases stayed unmatched. CDR3 size: 15 residues.

The rearrangement links TRBV5-1 to TRBJ2-7; D possibly corresponds to TRBD2 (5 bases). This CDR3 has 16 residues. The germline gives CDR1 SGHRS, CDR2 YFSETQ. The V end was cut by 0 bases, the J end by 9 bases, with 22 bases between. CDR3 loop: CASSLEGSALSRVQYF. For the CDR3, the DNA is TGCGCCAGCAGCTTGGAGGGTTCGGCACTATCGCGGGTGCAGTACTTC.

The chain is built from TRBV18 and TRBJ1-5; unclear D gene. This CDR3 is 14 amino acids long. The germline gives CDR1 KGHSH, CDR2 LQKENI. Trimming removed 2 bases from V and 4 bases from J, with 9 bases in between. The CDR3 is CASSPVGPNQPQHF. The CDR3 region has the DNA TGTGCCAGCTCACCAGTGGGCCCGAATCAGCCCCAGCATTTT.

The rearrangement links TRBV6-5 to TRBJ1-1, with TRBD1 identical over 8 bases. With 7 bases clipped from V and 1 base from J, the junction kept 5 bases outside the gene matches. In germline, CDR1 is MNHEY, CDR2 SVGAGI. CDR3 length equals 14 residues. The CDR3 region is CASIPDRGNTEAFF. CDR3 DNA sequence: TGTGCCAGCATTCCAGACAGGGGGAACACTGAAGCTTTCTTT.

The chain has TRBV4-2 and TRBJ2-3, with TRBD2 identical over 16 bases. The V gene end was trimmed by 1 base and the J gene end by 4 bases; junction bases not matched to a gene: 8. The CDR3 is 19 residues long. CDR1 and CDR2 (germline): LGHNA, YNFKEQ. Here the CDR3 DNA reads TGTGCCAGCAGCCAAGTCCCGGGACTAGCGGGGGGGCCGGCAGATACGCAGTATTTT. Protein product: CASSQVPGLAGGPADTQYF.

The V gene is TRBV29-1, the J gene TRBJ1-1; D is perhaps TRBD1 (6 bases). Germline values: CDR1 SQVTM, CDR2 ANQGSEA. V was clipped by 2 bases and J by 5 bases, with 9 bases between them. This CDR3 spans 12 amino acids. CDR3 sequence (DNA): TGCAGCGTTGAATCAGGGGTGACTGAAGCTTTCTTT. It is translated as CSVESGVTEAFF.

The V gene is TRBV2, the J gene TRBJ1-4; D is undetermined. V lost 4 bases to trimming and J lost 3 bases, with 9 bases between them. Germline loops: CDR1 SNHLY, CDR2 FYNNEI. This CDR3 is 14 amino acids long. The CDR3 DNA follows: TGTGCCAGCAGTGTTCGAGGAGCTAATGAAAAACTGTTTTTT. Its protein is CASSVRGANEKLFF. The full variable domain, rest sourced from reference TRBV2 and TRBJ1-4, is EPEVTQTPSHQVTQMGQEVILRCVPISNHLYFYWYRQILGQKVEFLVSFYNNEISEKSEIFDDQFSVERPDGSNFTLKIRSTKLEDSAMYFCASSVRGANEKLFFGSGTQLSVL.

V is TRBV12-3 or TRBV12-4 and J is TRBJ2-4; tentative D call: TRBD1 (6 bases). Deletions cut 6 bases from V and 7 bases from J, with 13 bases between. This CDR3 spans 13 amino acids. CDR3 residues: CASSPGVGNIQYF. The DNA of the CDR3 is TGTGCCAGCAGCCCAGGGGTAGGGAACATTCAGTACTTC.

The chain recombines TRBV5-8 with TRBJ2-1; 9 nucleotides align to TRBD1. The CDR3 spans 18 residues. V dropped 1 base and J dropped 1; count of bases not matched to a gene: 9. The germline gives CDR1 SGHTS, CDR2 YDEGEE. The CDR3, as DNA: TGTGCCAGCAGCTTGCTACGGACAGGGGTCCCATCCTACAATGAGCAGTTCTTC. This gives the protein CASSLLRTGVPSYNEQFF.

The chain employs TRBV4-2 and TRBJ2-5, with 11 bases matching TRBD2. Germline V CDR1 and CDR2: LGHNA, YNFKEQ. The ends lost 2 bases at V and 4 bases at J; junction bases unmatched: 9. The CDR3 covers 17 residues. The CDR3 coding sequence is TGTGCCAGCAGCCAATGGGAGATAGCGGGGGGGCCAGAGACCCAGTACTTC. Its translation: CASSQWEIAGGPETQYF.

This sequence joins TRBV6-5 and TRBJ2-7; TRBD2 matches at 8 bases. V trimming: 2 bases; J trimming: 2 bases; junction bases outside the gene matches: 5. There are 15 residues in the CDR3. Per the germline V gene, CDR1 is MNHEY and CDR2 is SVGAGI. The CDR3 coding sequence is TGTGCCAGCAGTTACACTCGCGGGGGGCCCTACGAGCAGTACTTC. It specifies CASSYTRGGPYEQYF.

The chain couples TRBV2 to TRBJ2-3, with D possibly TRBD2 on 5 matching bases. Trimming stripped 1 base from V and 4 bases from J, with 12 bases between. The length of the CDR3 is 15 residues. CDR1 and CDR2 (germline): SNHLY, FYNNEI. The CDR3 DNA reads TGTGCCAGCAGTGAAGTCGGTCTAGCCTCAGATACGCAGTATTTT. Residues: CASSEVGLASDTQYF. The complete variable domain, with remaining parts taken from reference TRBV2 and TRBJ2-3, reads EPEVTQTPSHQVTQMGQEVILRCVPISNHLYFYWYRQILGQKVEFLVSFYNNEISEKSEIFDDQFSVERPDGSNFTLKIRSTKLEDSAMYFCASSEVGLASDTQYFGPGTRLTVL.

The V gene is TRBV18, the J gene TRBJ2-7; perhaps TRBD1 as D (6 bases). Trimming took 4 bases from V and 0 from J, leaving 13 bases between them. CDR1 and CDR2 from the germline V gene are KGHSH and LQKENI. The CDR3 is made up of 15 amino acids. This CDR3 reads CASSLRDTSSYEQYF. The DNA of the CDR3 is TGTGCCAGCTCACTCCGGGACACTAGCTCCTACGAGCAGTACTTC.

The chain is built from TRBV6-6 and TRBJ1-3, with a weak D call TRBD1 (5 bases). The CDR3 consists of 14 residues. Trimming pared 2 bases from V and 4 bases from J, leaving 9 bases between. The V gene's germline CDR1 is MNHNY and CDR2 SVGAGI (reference sequence). Written as DNA, the CDR3 is TGTGCCAGCAGTTACGGGCAGGGCGGAAACACCATATATTTT. Translation gives CASSYGQGGNTIYF.

The chain couples TRBV6-5 to TRBJ1-6; tentatively, D is TRBD1 (5 bases). The CDR3 is made up of 12 amino acids. Germline V lookup: CDR1 MNHEY, CDR2 SVGAGI. Trimming stripped 8 bases from V and 5 bases from J, with 7 bases between. The CDR3 is CASGANNSPLHF. The CDR3 bases are TGTGCCAGCGGGGCCAATAATTCACCCCTCCACTTT.

The gene calls are TRBV11-1 and TRBJ2-5; D possibly corresponds to TRBD1 (5 bases). Between the trimmed V and J ends, which lost 3 bases and 7 bases, there was a span of 9 bases. The CDR3 spans 12 residues. Per germline, CDR1 SGHAT and CDR2 FQDESV (reference sequence). CDR3 sequence: CASSFPGRTQYF. The CDR3 nucleotides are TGTGCCAGCAGCTTCCCAGGGCGGACCCAGTACTTC.

This sequence joins TRBV16 and TRBJ1-5, with D tentatively TRBD1 (6 bases). This CDR3 is built from 12 residues. CDR1 is KGHSY, CDR2 FQNENV, per germline. Trimming removed 7 bases from V and 4 bases from J, with 8 bases in between. CDR3 in DNA: TGTGCCAGCACACAGGGAAATCAGCCCCAGCATTTT. It specifies CASTQGNQPQHF.

The chain has TRBV5-1 and TRBJ2-1, with 9 bases lining up with TRBD2. Germline CDR1 reads SGHRS; CDR2 reads YFSETQ. Losses at the gene ends were 3 bases for V and 4 bases for J; bases not matched to a gene: 2. The CDR3 is 14 residues long. CDR3 protein: CASSSTSGYNEQFF. The CDR3 DNA follows: TGCGCCAGCAGCTCAACTAGCGGGTACAATGAGCAGTTCTTC. The variable domain in full, with the rest retrieved from reference TRBV5-1 and TRBJ2-1, is KAGVTQTPRYLIKTRGQQVTLSCSPISGHRSVSWYQQTPGQGLQFLFEYFSETQRNKGNFPGRFSGRQFSNSRSEMNVSTLELGDSALYLCASSSTSGYNEQFFGPGTRLTVL.

Details on this clone: Additional DNA sequences in this sample encode the identical CDR3. The DNA for the CDR3 is TGTGCCAGCAGTTTGCGACAGAACTATGGCTACACCTTC. This translates into CASSLRQNYGYTF. The chain couples TRBV12-3 or TRBV12-4 to TRBJ1-2; D possibly corresponds to TRBD1 (5 bases). V was pared by 3 bases and J by 2 bases, with 7 bases between. The CDR3 has 13 residues.

This rearrangement joins TRBV5-1 to TRBJ1-2; TRBD1 matches at 10 bases. The CDR3 covers 15 residues. Germline CDR1 reads SGHRS; CDR2 reads YFSETQ. The trim removed 4 bases at V and 8 bases at J, leaving 11 bases unmatched. The CDR3 bases are TGCGCCAGCAGCCCCGGGACAGGGGAAAGATGGGGCTACACCTTC. Its protein product is CASSPGTGERWGYTF.

V and J are TRBV10-3 and TRBJ1-2; D possibly corresponds to TRBD1 (5 bases). This CDR3 has 14 amino acids. V was shortened by 6 bases and J by 4 bases, with 15 bases between the two germline ends. The germline CDR1 and CDR2 sequences are ENHRY and SYGVKD. This CDR3 reads CAIRGALGGYGYTF. The CDR3 DNA is TGTGCCATCAGGGGAGCGTTGGGGGGCTATGGCTACACCTTC.

V and J are TRBV6-5 and TRBJ2-1; tentatively, D is TRBD2 (6 bases). This CDR3 region has 14 residues. V dropped 8 bases and J dropped 0 bases, with 11 bases sitting between them. Germline V gene data show CDR1 as MNHEY and CDR2 as SVGAGI. CDR3 loop: CASGRGASYNEQFF. The CDR3, as DNA: TGTGCCAGCGGGCGGGGTGCCTCCTACAATGAGCAGTTCTTC.

This clone was observed a handful of times. The rearrangement joins TRBV7-2 to TRBJ2-3; tentatively, D is TRBD2 (5 bases). The germline V gene encodes CDR1 SGHTA and CDR2 FQGNSA. V shed 4 bases and J shed 2 bases, with 13 bases lying between them. The CDR3 extends over 15 amino acids. The CDR3 loop reads CASSSGNLPTDTQYF. The DNA of the CDR3 is TGTGCCAGCAGCTCGGGGAACTTACCCACAGATACGCAGTATTTT.

The J gene is TRBJ2-5, the V gene TRBV9; 11 bases are shared with TRBD2. The length of the CDR3 is 16 residues. With 4 bases clipped from V and 1 base from J, the junction kept 6 bases outside the gene matches. CDR1 SGDLS and CDR2 YYNGEE come from the germline V gene. The CDR3 spells CASSPQGTSGQETQYF. The CDR3 DNA sequence: TGTGCCAGCAGCCCTCAGGGGACTAGCGGCCAAGAGACCCAGTACTTC.

This chain connects TRBV5-5 to TRBJ2-7; possibly TRBD1 for D (6 bases). The CDR3 sequence is 13 residues long. The V gene lost 4 bases and the J gene lost 4 bases, with 12 bases spanning the gap. Germline CDR1 is SGHKS and CDR2 is YYEKEE (reference sequence). The CDR3 loop is CASSLQQGYEQYF. In nucleotides, the CDR3 is TGTGCCAGCAGCCTCCAACAGGGATACGAGCAGTACTTC.

The chain couples TRBV7-6 to TRBJ1-2; a weak D match, TRBD1 (5 bases). The CDR3 totals 15 residues. Trimming removed 4 bases at V and 8 bases at J, with 20 bases between. From germline, CDR1 is SGHVS and CDR2 FNYEAQ. The CDR3 nucleotides read TGTGCCAGCAGCTCCCTGACAGCTCCCTCGGTCGGCTACACCTTC. Translation gives CASSSLTAPSVGYTF.

This clone was seen only a few times. The J gene is TRBJ2-3, the V gene TRBV6-2 or TRBV6-3; 8 nucleotides match TRBD1. Germline lookup yields CDR1 MNHEY and CDR2 SVGEGT. V lost 2 bases, J lost 5 bases, and 6 bases stayed unmatched. This CDR3 spans 15 amino acids. The CDR3 protein is CASSYAGQVGDTQYF. CDR3 nucleotide sequence: TGTGCCAGCAGTTACGCGGGACAGGTGGGAGATACGCAGTATTTT.